Listed below are T cell receptor beta chains from one sample, sequenced in a study of breast tumors, draining lymph nodes, adjacent tissues. One entry per CDR3 protein results from TCRdb running MiXCR on the multiplex PCR reads. Among under 350,000 distinct CDR3 sequences listed, about 30% were seen once. Specimen: axillary lymph node tissue. These TCRs come from a female donor with breast cancer. Some clones in this sample may be carry-over from other donors' samples. CDR3s include the opening cysteine and the closing phenylalanine or tryptophan. D genes are given only for firm matches. Only some rows state a clone size, as once, few, many or a class for expanded clones.

d_call clone_size j_call v_call cdr3_aa cdr3_nt
TRBD2 many TRBJ2-1 TRBV12-5 CASGLVLAGSPHQFF TGTGCTAGTGGTTTGGTTCTAGCGGGATCCCCTCATCAGTTCTTC
NA NA TRBJ1-5 TRBV11-2 CACSLSGNQPQHF TGTGCCTGCAGCTTGAGCGGGAATCAGCCCCAGCATTTT
NA many TRBJ2-3 TRBV7-2 CASSQGWDTQYF TGTGCCAGCAGCCAGGGCTGGGATACGCAGTATTTT
TRBD1 once TRBJ1-2 TRBV7-8 CASSRTGAGYTF TGTGCCAGCAGCCGCACAGGGGCCGGCTACACCTTC
TRBD1 many TRBJ2-3 TRBV29-1 CSVEKGQGTDTQYF TGCAGCGTTGAAAAGGGACAGGGAACAGATACGCAGTATTTT
NA many TRBJ2-7 TRBV6-5 CASSHSILGFRFREQYF TGTGCCAGCAGTCACTCGATATTAGGGTTTCGGTTTCGGGAGCAGTACTTC
NA NA TRBJ2-1 TRBV5-4 CASSWRGAYNERFF TGTGCCAGCAGCTGGAGGGGGGCTTACAATGAGCGGTTCTTC
NA NA TRBJ2-4 TRBV5-6 CASSLVGAATKNIQYF TGTGCCAGCAGCTTGGTAGGGGCCGCAACCAAAAACATTCAGTACTTC
NA many TRBJ1-4 TRBV5-5 CASSREWGGREKLFF TGTGCCAGCAGCCGGGAGTGGGGGGGCCGTGAAAAACTGTTTTTT
NA many TRBJ2-5 TRBV12-3/TRBV12-4 CASNPGTGAATQYF TGTGCCAGCAACCCCGGGACTGGCGCGGCGACCCAGTACTTC
TRBD2 few TRBJ2-1 TRBV18 CASSPSGSGGNEQFF TGTGCCAGCTCGCCTAGCGGGAGCGGTGGCAATGAGCAGTTCTTC
TRBD1 many TRBJ1-2 TRBV7-9 CASSLGFTGATYGYTF TGTGCCAGCAGCTTAGGGTTTACAGGGGCGACCTATGGCTACACCTTC
NA NA TRBJ1-5 TRBV27 CASSSGEGAVLRAGHQHF NA
TRBD2 many TRBJ2-7 TRBV5-1 CASRLAGDYEQYF TGCGCCAGCAGACTAGCGGGAGACTACGAGCAGTACTTC
NA NA TRBJ2-2 TRBV24-1 CATSARDMRVPNTGELFF TGTGCCACCAGTGCTAGAGATATGCGGGTCCCGAACACCGGGGAGCTGTTTTTT
NA NA TRBJ2-7 TRBV12-3/TRBV12-4 CASSRTGYSYVQYF TGTGCCAGCAGTCGCACAGGATACTCCTACGTGCAGTACTTC
NA many TRBJ2-5 TRBV10-2 CASCSFRADQETQYF TGCGCCAGCTGCTCGTTTAGGGCGGACCAAGAGACCCAGTACTTC
TRBD2 NA TRBJ2-1 TRBV19 CASSIAGTSGSSYNGQFF TGTGCCAGTAGTATAGCCGGGACTAGCGGGAGCTCCTACAATGGGCAGTTCTTC
NA many TRBJ2-2 TRBV7-3 CASSPTGGNAGELFF TGTGCCAGCAGCCCAACAGGCGGGAACGCCGGGGAGCTGTTTTTT
NA NA TRBJ2-7 TRBV27 CASSNVVGTAPGEQYF TGTGCCAGCAGTAACGTTGTAGGGACGGCCCCCGGCGAGCAGTACTTC
NA many TRBJ2-1 TRBV29-1 CSVDLSGNEQFF TGCAGCGTTGATTTATCCGGCAATGAGCAGTTCTTC
TRBD2 many TRBJ2-3 TRBV5-8 CASSLAPSGSPIRDTQYF TGTGCCAGCAGCTTGGCCCCTAGCGGGAGCCCGATTCGTGATACGCAGTATTTT
TRBD1 NA TRBJ2-5 TRBV6-5 CASSYRGTGVGQETQYF TGTGCCAGCAGTTACCGGGGAACAGGGGTCGGACAAGAGACCCAGTACTTC
NA many TRBJ1-4 TRBV5-8 CASSLTGSTEKLFF TGTGCCAGCAGCTTGACGGGGTCAACTGAAAAACTGTTTTTT
NA many TRBJ2-1 TRBV12-3/TRBV12-4 CASSQKEDNEQFF TGTGCCAGCAGTCAAAAAGAAGACAATGAGCAGTTCTTC
NA NA TRBJ1-5 TRBV6-1 CASSETGLAQHDQPQHF TGTGCCAGCAGTGAAACCGGATTGGCCCAACACGATCAGCCCCAGCATTTT
NA many TRBJ2-2 TRBV29-1 CSVDTGSSNTGELFF TGCAGCGTTGATACCGGATCATCGAACACCGGGGAGCTGTTTTTT
NA many TRBJ1-5 TRBV5-4 CASSLGQDQPQHF TGTGCCAGCAGCTTGGGGCAGGATCAGCCCCAGCATTTT
NA many TRBJ2-3 TRBV7-9 CASSSGGSGADTQYF TGTGCCAGCAGTTCGGGTGGTAGTGGGGCAGATACGCAGTATTTT
NA NA TRBJ1-3 TRBV20-1 CSARETGRSSGNTIYF TGCAGTGCTAGAGAAACAGGGAGGTCATCTGGAAACACCATATATTTT
NA many TRBJ2-7 TRBV20-1 CSARSLSGAYEQYF TGCAGTGCTAGGTCCCTCTCGGGGGCGTACGAGCAGTACTTC
NA many TRBJ2-7 TRBV7-3 CASSSPGGGGVYEQYF TGTGCCAGCAGCTCGCCCGGAGGGGGAGGGGTATACGAGCAGTACTTC
NA NA TRBJ2-7 TRBV27 CASSLPRSGGSYGQYF TGTGCCAGCAGTTTACCCCGTTCGGGGGGCTCCTACGGGCAGTACTTC
NA many TRBJ2-7 TRBV20-1 CSAALLVYEQYF TGCAGTGCTGCGCTTCTTGTCTACGAGCAGTACTTC
NA NA TRBJ1-5 TRBV25-1 CASSVYYEQYFGPGNQPQHF NA
NA many TRBJ2-3 TRBV20-1 CSGIRGSGPGTDTQYF TGCAGTGGGATCAGAGGGAGCGGCCCAGGCACAGATACGCAGTATTTT
NA many TRBJ2-3 TRBV3-2 CASSQGRVNTQYF TGTGCCAGCAGCCAAGGCAGGGTTAATACGCAGTATTTT
TRBD2 many TRBJ2-7 TRBV5-1 CASSRLAGEGEQYF TGCGCCAGCAGCCGTCTAGCGGGAGAAGGCGAGCAGTACTTC
NA many TRBJ2-5 TRBV7-2 CASSRVAGTTQETQYF TGTGCCAGCAGCAGAGTAGCTGGGACAACTCAAGAGACCCAGTACTTC
TRBD1 many TRBJ2-1 TRBV2 CAIASNRDRWDNEQFF TGTGCCATCGCTTCCAACCGGGACAGATGGGACAATGAGCAGTTCTTC
NA many TRBJ2-2 TRBV7-2 CASRTRGGRTGELFF TGTGCCAGCAGAACTAGAGGAGGGCGGACCGGGGAGCTGTTTTTT
NA NA TRBJ2-2 TRBV28 CASMGRPTNTGELFF TGTGCCAGCATGGGCCGGCCCACGAACACCGGGGAGCTGTTTTTT
TRBD1 NA TRBJ1-1 TRBV6-1 CASSQASRGLDTEAFF TGTGCCAGCAGTCAGGCTTCCAGGGGGCTGGACACTGAAGCTTTCTTT
NA few TRBJ2-2 TRBV20-1 CSAEVGRNTGELFF TGCAGTGCCGAGGTGGGGAGGAACACCGGGGAGCTGTTTTTT
NA many TRBJ2-7 TRBV9 CASSVGSSAYEQYF TGTGCCAGCAGCGTAGGGTCTAGCGCCTACGAGCAGTACTTC
NA many TRBJ2-1 TRBV5-6 CASSAAGISTDEQFF TGTGCCAGCAGCGCGGCCGGGATAAGCACCGATGAGCAGTTCTTC
NA many TRBJ2-5 TRBV20-1 CSASLETQYF TGCAGTGCTAGTTTGGAGACCCAGTACTTC
TRBD1 many TRBJ1-6 TRBV7-9 CASSPGTGRNSPLHF TGTGCCAGCAGCCCCGGGACAGGGAGAAATTCACCCCTCCACTTT
NA few TRBJ2-7 TRBV20-1 CSARDWGGAALSEQYF TGCAGTGCTAGAGATTGGGGGGGGGCCGCGTTGAGCGAGCAGTACTTC
NA NA TRBJ2-1 TRBV30 CAWSVSFGNEQFF TGTGCCTGGAGTGTATCGTTCGGCAATGAGCAGTTCTTC
NA many TRBJ2-2 TRBV9 CASSVETTNTGELFF TGTGCCAGCAGCGTAGAGACAACGAACACCGGGGAGCTGTTTTTT
TRBD1 many TRBJ1-5 TRBV7-2 CASSFEGASNQPQHF TGTGCCAGCAGCTTCGAGGGGGCTAGCAATCAGCCCCAGCATTTT
NA many TRBJ1-3 TRBV20-1 CSARGRDRDTIYF TGCAGTGCGAGAGGACGGGACCGAGACACCATATATTTT
NA NA TRBJ1-2 TRBV27 CASSLQGRANYGYTF TGTGCCAGCAGTCTACAGGGACGAGCTAACTATGGCTACACCTTC
TRBD2 NA TRBJ2-1 TRBV20-1 CSARGTSGRTGSYNEQFF TGCAGTGCTAGGGGGACTAGCGGGAGGACGGGCTCCTACAATGAGCAGTTCTTC
TRBD1 NA TRBJ2-1 TRBV11-1 CASSLETGTNYEQFF TGTGCCAGCAGCTTAGAGACAGGGACCAACTACGAGCAGTTCTTC
NA many TRBJ2-7 TRBV5-4 CASSLGPESLYEQYF TGTGCCAGCAGCTTGGGACCCGAATCCCTCTACGAGCAGTACTTC
TRBD2 many TRBJ2-3 TRBV6-1 CASSARTGLAGGTDTQYF TGTGCCAGCAGTGCCAGGACAGGCCTAGCGGGAGGAACAGATACGCAGTATTTT
NA NA TRBJ2-1 TRBV7-8 CASSSRQTANNEQFF TGTGCCAGCAGCAGCAGACAAACCGCTAACAATGAGCAGTTCTTC
NA few TRBJ1-1 TRBV6-5 CASSYAGEAFF TGTGCCAGCAGTTACGCTGGTGAAGCTTTCTTT